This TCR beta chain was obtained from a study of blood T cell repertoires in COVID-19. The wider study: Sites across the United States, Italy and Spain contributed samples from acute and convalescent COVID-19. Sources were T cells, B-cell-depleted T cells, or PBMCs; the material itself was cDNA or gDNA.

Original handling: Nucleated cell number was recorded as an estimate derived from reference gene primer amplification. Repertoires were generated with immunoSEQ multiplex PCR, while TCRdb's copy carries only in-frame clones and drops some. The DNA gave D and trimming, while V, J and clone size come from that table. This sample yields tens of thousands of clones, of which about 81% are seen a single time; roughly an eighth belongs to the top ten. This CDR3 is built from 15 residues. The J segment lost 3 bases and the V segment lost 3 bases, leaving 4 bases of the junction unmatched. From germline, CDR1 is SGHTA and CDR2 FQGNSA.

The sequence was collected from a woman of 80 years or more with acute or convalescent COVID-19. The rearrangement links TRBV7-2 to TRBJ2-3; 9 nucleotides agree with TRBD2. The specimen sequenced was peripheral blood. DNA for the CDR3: TGTGCCAGCAGCTTTGGCGGGAGGGCAACAGATACGCAGTATTTT. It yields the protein CASSFGGRATDTQYF.